The present entry profiles one T cell receptor (beta chain) with its context. With 3 bases removed from V and 7 bases from J, the gap between germline ends came to 7 bases. The CDR3 covers 13 residues. Germline V gene lookup returns CDR1 MNHEY and CDR2 SMNVEV (reference sequence). The data belong to a study of T cell changes during pregnancy in multiple sclerosis. Profiled with immunoSEQ multiplex PCR; TCRdb holds only in-frame clones, not every one. The profile covers 55,000 to 85,000 clones, with around 90% appearing a single time and roughly 0.3% taken by the ten largest. The chain carries TRBV27 and TRBJ1-6; D not resolved. Material: CD4+ T cells from peripheral blood mononuclear cells, obtained after pregnancy. The TCR was taken from a female donor with multiple sclerosis, enrolled in a pregnancy study. As DNA, the CDR3 is TGTGCCAGCAGTTTTGCACAGAATTCACCCCTCCACTTT. Protein: CASSFAQNSPLHF.